A single sample is the source of the 21 T cell receptor beta chains below, sequenced in a study of T cells after posttransplantation cyclophosphamide. A marrow graft followed busulfan-fludarabine conditioning, with cyclophosphamide on days +3 and +4. This table comes from immunoSEQ multiplex PCR, and its TCRdb copy is limited to in-frame clones, with some not included. The data show about 6,400 clones, with none appearing a single time. The sample in question was PBMCs, obtained after an allogeneic stem cell transplant with post-transplant cyclophosphamide. The receptors shown here come from a male patient between 25 and 40 years old who received an allogeneic stem cell transplant from an unrelated donor, was CMV-positive, and had acute and chronic GVHD. A share of the T cells may be of graft donor origin.

The chain joins TRBV4-3 to TRBJ2-5; no clear D. The J call may not be correct, given that the DNA end is closer to TRBJ2-7. Per the germline V gene, CDR1 is LGHNA and CDR2 is YSLEER. The CDR3 has 13 residues. CDR3 nucleotide sequence: TGCGCCAGCAGCCAAGATACCCAATACGAGCAGTACTTC. It encodes CASSQDTQYEQYF.

This clone ranks as medium-sized. Other nucleotide sequences from this sample produce the same CDR3. The chain links TRBV10-3 to TRBJ1-1; D not resolved. The CDR3 sequence is 16 residues long. V gave up 0 bases and J gave up 2 bases, with 13 bases separating them. Germline-derived CDR1 and CDR2 are ENHRY and SYGVKD. The CDR3 region is CAISESGGQLNTEAFF. For the CDR3, the DNA is TGTGCCATCAGTGAGTCAGGAGGCCAGCTAAACACTGAAGCTTTCTTT.

Many counts were recorded for this clone. The V call is TRBV7-9, the J call TRBJ2-3; 13 nucleotides line up with TRBD2. The germline CDR1 and CDR2 sequences are SEHNR and FQNEAQ (reference sequence). The CDR3 consists of 15 residues. J was trimmed by 4 bases and V by 5 bases; bases with no gene match: 3. The CDR3 DNA sequence: TGTGCCAGCAGCCCGGGACTAGCGGGGCCAGATACGCAGTATTTT. Amino acid sequence: CASSPGLAGPDTQYF.

This clone was seen at least ten times. V usage is TRBV7-9 and J usage is TRBJ1-2; 9 bases map to TRBD1. Trimming cost V 6 bases and J 5 bases; bases outside gene matches: 10. The CDR3 spans 15 residues. In germline, CDR1 is SEHNR, CDR2 FQNEAQ (reference sequence). The CDR3 DNA follows: TGTGCCAGCAGATTTGACAGGGGGAAAGGGTATGGCTACACCTTC. Translation gives CASRFDRGKGYGYTF.

This clone occurred many times. This rearrangement joins TRBV6-1 to TRBJ1-2, with D hard to call. CDR1 and CDR2 (germline): MNHNS, SASEGT. The CDR3 extends over 15 amino acids. The V and J ends lost 0 bases and 0 bases respectively, with 8 bases between them. CDR3 amino acids: CASSEALRANYGYTF. The DNA for the CDR3 is TGTGCCAGCAGTGAAGCCCTGCGAGCTAACTATGGCTACACCTTC.

This clone was seen many times. The chain employs TRBV27 and TRBJ1-2; no clear D gene. Trimming left V 3 bases short and J 4 bases short, with 15 bases between. Germline lookup yields CDR1 MNHEY and CDR2 SMNVEV (reference sequence). This CDR3 has 15 residues. CDR3: CASSFSGRVGYGYTF. CDR3 sequence (DNA): TGTGCCAGCAGTTTCTCCGGGAGGGTCGGCTATGGCTACACCTTC.

This clone was counted many times. CDR3 in amino acids: CASSLLSSGNTIYF. The CDR3 DNA sequence: TGCGCCAGCAGCCTTCTTAGCTCTGGAAACACCATATATTTT. The J gene is TRBJ1-3, the V gene TRBV4-1; unclear D gene. Germline CDR1 MGHRA, CDR2 YSYEKL. V lost 4 bases and J lost 0, with 7 bases in between. The CDR3 has 14 residues.

By share, this clone ranks as medium-sized (0.01 to 0.1%). The V call is TRBV2, the J call TRBJ2-1; perhaps TRBD2 as D (5 bases). The V end was cut by 3 bases, the J end by 9 bases, with 12 bases between. Germline-derived CDR1 and CDR2 are SNHLY and FYNNEI. CDR3 length equals 13 residues. The CDR3 nucleotides are TGTGCCAGCAGTGACGACTATCTAGGTGAGCAGTTCTTC. Protein sequence: CASSDDYLGEQFF.

This clone came up many times. The chain recombines TRBV7-9 with TRBJ2-7, with D possibly matching TRBD1 (6 bases). V lost 5 bases to trimming and J lost 1 base, with 6 bases between them. The CDR3 is made up of 12 amino acids. The V gene's germline CDR1 is SEHNR and CDR2 FQNEAQ (reference sequence). The CDR3 DNA sequence: TGTGCCAGCAGCCAGGGGTCCTACGAGCAGTACTTC. As protein: CASSQGSYEQYF. The full variable domain, in which reference TRBV7-9 and TRBJ2-7 provide the parts outside the CDR3, is DTGVSQNPRHKITKRGQNVTFRCDPISEHNRLYWYRQTLGQGPEFLTYFQNEAQLEKSRLLSDRFSAERPKGSFSTLEIQRTEQGDSAMYLCASSQGSYEQYFGPGTRLTVT.

The table lists this clone with many counts. The V call is TRBV9, the J call TRBJ2-4; 7 bases match TRBD1. The CDR3 runs 14 residues. The germline gives CDR1 SGDLS, CDR2 YYNGEE. J lost 9 bases, V lost 0 bases, and 6 bases had no gene match. The CDR3 DNA sequence: TGTGCCAGCAGCGTAGAAGGGGGCGACGTCATTCAGTACTTC. Translating gives CASSVEGGDVIQYF.

This clone was seen at least ten times. The rearrangement uses TRBV2 and TRBJ1-2; no clear D. The CDR3 contains 13 residues. CDR1 SNHLY and CDR2 FYNNEI come from the germline V gene. The germline V and J ends were trimmed by 7 bases and 2 bases, with 11 bases remaining between them. CDR3 bases: TGTGCCAGCACCTTACTACCCAACTATGGCTACACCTTC. Its protein is CASTLLPNYGYTF.

The table lists this clone with many counts. The genes are TRBV19 and TRBJ2-1, with TRBD2 matching over 9 bases. The V gene end was trimmed by 6 bases and the J gene end by 0 bases; junction bases not matched to a gene: 3. The CDR3 has 15 residues. Germline lookup yields CDR1 LNHDA and CDR2 SQIVND (reference sequence). CDR3 sequence reads: CASSISGSSYNEQFF. In DNA form, the CDR3 reads TGTGCCAGTAGCATTAGCGGGAGCTCCTACAATGAGCAGTTCTTC.

This clone occurred many times. The V call is TRBV10-3, the J call TRBJ2-5; a possible D gene is TRBD1 (5 bases). Germline CDR1 is ENHRY and CDR2 is SYGVKD. CDR3 length: 13 residues. Trimming took off 1 base at V and 5 bases at J, with 8 bases between the two ends. The CDR3 DNA reads as TGTGCCATCAGTGAGTTCGCAGGGGAGACCCAGTACTTC. As protein: CAISEFAGETQYF.

In this sample, this clone turned up a few times. The chain employs TRBV5-4 and TRBJ1-3; 9 nucleotides align to TRBD1. This CDR3 has 16 amino acids. Germline V lookup: CDR1 SGHNT, CDR2 YYREEE (reference sequence). Trimming removed 4 bases from V and 2 bases from J; junction bases left unmatched: 7. CDR3: CASSGTRTGAGNTIYF. The CDR3 DNA reads TGTGCCAGCAGCGGGACCCGGACAGGGGCTGGAAACACCATATATTTT.

This clone was picked up many times. The rearrangement joins TRBV5-6 to TRBJ2-7; 9 nucleotides line up with TRBD1. Looked up from germline, CDR1 is SGHDT and CDR2 is YYEEEE. V dropped 6 bases and J dropped 5; count of bases not matched to a gene: 15. CDR3 length: 16 residues. The CDR3 coding sequence is TGTGCCAGCACGACCGGGACAGGGTCGTCTATCCACGAGCAGTACTTC. Encoded protein: CASTTGTGSSIHEQYF. Full variable domain (rest looked up from reference TRBV5-6 and TRBJ2-7): DAGVTQSPTHLIKTRGQQVTLRCSPKSGHDTVSWYQQALGQGPQFIFQYYEEEERQRGNFPDRFSGHQFPNYSSELNVNALLLGDSALYLCASTTGTGSSIHEQYFGPGTRLTVT.

There are many counts of this clone. V is TRBV18 and J is TRBJ2-3; TRBD1 matches 9 bases. V shed 1 base and J 5 bases; nucleotides not matched to a gene: 4. The CDR3 runs 15 residues. Germline CDR1 reads KGHSH; CDR2 reads LQKENI. The CDR3 DNA reads as TGTGCCAGCTCACCACGGGACAGGGAGGGAGATACGCAGTATTTT. Protein sequence: CASSPRDREGDTQYF.

Many counts were recorded for this clone. This chain connects TRBV6-1 to TRBJ2-3; D might be TRBD1 (5 bases). Germline V lookup: CDR1 MNHNS, CDR2 SASEGT. The CDR3 is 18 amino acids. V lost 2 bases, J lost 0 bases, and 18 bases lay in between. The CDR3: CASSEHIPTGASTDTQYF. The CDR3 DNA is TGTGCCAGCAGTGAACACATTCCAACAGGAGCTAGCACAGATACGCAGTATTTT.

This clone showed up many times. The chain combines TRBV5-1 with TRBJ1-2, with D unresolved. This CDR3 is built from 14 residues. V shed 0 bases and J shed 0 bases, with 6 bases lying between them. Germline CDR1 reads SGHRS; CDR2 reads YFSETQ. The chain's CDR3 is CASSLDTPNYGYTF. The CDR3 nucleotides are TGCGCCAGCAGCTTGGATACACCTAACTATGGCTACACCTTC.

A few counts support this clone. The chain joins TRBV29-1 to TRBJ1-1; TRBD1 matches 11 bases. Per germline, CDR1 SQVTM and CDR2 ANQGSEA. CDR3 length equals 11 residues. V gave up 3 bases and J gave up 11 bases; unmatched junction bases: 2. The CDR3 loop is CSVDGQGAAFF. Written as DNA, the CDR3 is TGCAGCGTTGACGGACAGGGGGCGGCTTTCTTT. Drawing the rest from reference TRBV29-1 and TRBJ1-1, the complete variable domain is SAVISQKPSRDICQRGTSLTIQCQVDSQVTMMFWYRQQPGQSLTLIATANQGSEATYESGFVIDKFPISRPNLTFSTLTVSNMSPEDSSIYLCSVDGQGAAFFGQGTRLTVV.

This clone was detected many times. This rearrangement joins TRBV5-1 to TRBJ2-7; maybe TRBD1 (5 bases). V was shortened by 4 bases and J by 1 base, with 12 bases between the two germline ends. The V gene's germline CDR1 is SGHRS and CDR2 YFSETQ. The CDR3 has 14 amino acids. In nucleotides, the CDR3 is TGCGCCAGCAGCCTGACGGACATATCCTACGAGCAGTACTTC. It specifies CASSLTDISYEQYF.

This clone was recorded many times. At the DNA level, this CDR3 is encoded by other sequences in the same sample as well. The V call is TRBV18, the J call TRBJ2-1; 10 bases line up with TRBD2. The CDR3 totals 15 residues. Trimming removed 2 bases from V and 6 bases from J; junction bases left unmatched: 4. Germline values: CDR1 KGHSH, CDR2 LQKENI. The CDR3 loop is CASSPTSGGANEQFF. The CDR3 nucleotides are TGTGCCAGCTCACCAACCAGCGGGGGGGCCAATGAGCAGTTCTTC.